The 5 T cell receptor beta chains given below trace back to one sample, sequenced in a study of blood T cell repertoires in COVID-19 (TCRdb year 2020). The library was built by means of the immunoSEQ multiplex PCR assay. TCRdb obtained this table from immuneACCESS and retained in-frame rearrangements with V and J assigned. These tables miss some clones; where compared with another copy, unresolved V genes account for less than half of the shortfall, and the remainder is unexplained. The sample data list 300,000 to 450,000 clones, and around nine tenths of these were observed just once. Over 3.5% of the sample lies in the top ten. The sample taken for sequencing was peripheral blood. The receptor set was obtained from a woman aged 60-75 years with COVID-19, enrolled during active disease.

The chain uses TRBV30 and TRBJ1-5; 9 bases are shared with TRBD1. Losses at the gene ends were 2 bases for V and 1 base for J; bases not matched to a gene: 12. CDR1 is GTSNPN, CDR2 SVGIG, per germline (reference sequence). This CDR3 contains 18 residues. CDR3 loop: CAWSSNRGRVMSNQPQHF. DNA of the CDR3: TGTGCCTGGAGTTCTAACAGGGGGCGCGTGATGAGCAATCAGCCCCAGCATTTT.

A remark on this clone: The identical CDR3 is also encoded by other nucleotide sequences in the sample. This sequence joins TRBV7-9 and TRBJ2-5; 7 bases align to TRBD2. The CDR3 spans 14 residues. Trimming removed 3 bases from V and 1 base from J; junction bases left unmatched: 2. Per the germline V gene, CDR1 is SEHNR and CDR2 is FQNEAQ (reference sequence). CDR3 in amino acids: CASSLWGGQETQYF. In nucleotides, the CDR3 is TGTGCCAGCAGCTTGTGGGGGGGCCAAGAGACCCAGTACTTC.

V gene TRBV3-1 (or the pseudogene TRBV3-2) combines with J gene TRBJ2-7, with 9 bases identical to TRBD1. Trimming at V came to 3 bases and at J to 4 bases, leaving 4 bases not matched to a gene. Germline V gene lookup returns CDR1 LGHDT and CDR2 YNNKEL (reference sequence). The CDR3 sequence is 14 residues long. CDR3 in amino acids: CASSQGQGPYEQYF. DNA for the CDR3: TGTGCCAGCAGCCAGGGACAGGGACCATACGAGCAGTACTTC.

The chain has TRBV6-5 and TRBJ2-1; 8 bases fit TRBD2. The CDR3 loop spans 15 amino acids. CDR1 MNHEY and CDR2 SVGAGI come from the germline V gene. V was clipped by 10 bases and J by 3 bases; unmatched bases: 11. CDR3 sequence reads: CAILLAATSYNEQFF. CDR3 sequence (DNA): TGTGCCATCCTACTAGCGGCGACTAGCTACAATGAGCAGTTCTTC.

The rearrangement uses TRBV7-2 and TRBJ2-2; D is possibly TRBD1 (6 bases). CDR1 SGHTA and CDR2 FQGNSA come from the germline V gene. There are 14 residues in the CDR3. V was clipped by 5 bases and J by 5 bases, with 12 bases between them. The CDR3 nucleotides are TGTGCCAGCAGCGGGACATCTCTTACCGGGGAGCTGTTTTTT. Translated: CASSGTSLTGELFF.